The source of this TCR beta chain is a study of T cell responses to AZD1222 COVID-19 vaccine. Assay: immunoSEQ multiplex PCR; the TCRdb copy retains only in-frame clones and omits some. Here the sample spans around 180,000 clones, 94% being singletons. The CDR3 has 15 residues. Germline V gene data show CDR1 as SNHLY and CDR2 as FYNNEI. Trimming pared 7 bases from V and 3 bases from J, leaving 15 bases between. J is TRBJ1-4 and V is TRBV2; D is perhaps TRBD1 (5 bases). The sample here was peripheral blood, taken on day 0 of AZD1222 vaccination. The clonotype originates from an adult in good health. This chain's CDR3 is CASNSGDGANEKLFF. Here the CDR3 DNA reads TGTGCCAGCAATTCGGGGGACGGAGCTAATGAAAAACTGTTTTTT.